This entry concerns a single T cell receptor beta chain. Its cognate antigen is unknown. TCRdb keeps only in-frame clones here, not all; method: immunoSEQ multiplex PCR. This table has 600,000 to 800,000 clones, roughly 72% appearing once. Trimming took off 6 bases at V and 1 base at J, with 9 bases between the two ends. The germline V gene encodes CDR1 KGHSH and CDR2 LQKENI. The CDR3 covers 13 residues. This sample was taken from a study of shared clonotypes between healthy human individuals. Study-wide background: Two female and a few male donors aged 18 to 49 were enrolled. A donor's plate count was three for CD4 naive and three for CD4 memory; CD8 naive had two and CD8 memory one.

Findings of the study overall: Rarefaction curves obtained for sorted subsets showed sequencing incomplete despite large depth.

Input material: memory CD4+ T cells sorted from blood. Subset defined: CD45RA-negative fraction. This clonotype was sampled from a woman in her 30s in good health. The chain couples TRBV18 to TRBJ1-1, with D possibly being TRBD1 (5 bases). The CDR3 nucleotides are TGTGCCAGCTCCCTCGGACAGAACACTGAAGCTTTCTTT. Its translation is CASSLGQNTEAFF.